The 19 T cell receptor beta chains presented below share a single source sample, sequenced in a study of regulatory T cells in long-lasting Graves disease. Indicated time point: persistent/refractory GD, antithyroid drugs over 5 years with positive TRAb. The authors made the TCR library using RNA they extracted from PBMCs. iRepertoire HTBI primers and Arm-PCR of CDR3 regions built TCR beta libraries. MiXCR, run by TCRdb on the multiplex PCR reads, gives a single entry per CDR3 protein. The sample has roughly 360,000 distinct CDR3 sequences, about 23% seen once. The specimen comprised peripheral blood mononuclear cells (PBMCs), sampled when the disease was refractory, from a patient treated with antithyroid drugs. The receptor set was obtained from a woman in her 40s with Graves disease.

This clonotype was detected many times. This sequence joins TRBV28 and TRBJ2-2; no firm D call. V lost 1 base and J 1 base, leaving 13 bases between the germline ends. The CDR3 covers 17 residues. The germline CDR1 and CDR2 sequences are MDHEN and SYDVKM. CDR3 nucleotide sequence: TGTGCCAGCAGTTTATTTGGGGAAAATGAGAACACCGGGGAGCTGTTTTTT. Translating it yields CASSLFGENENTGELFF.

V and J are TRBV5-1 and TRBJ1-4; 9 positions agree with TRBD1. CDR3 length equals 13 residues. CDR1 and CDR2 (germline): SGHRS, YFSETQ. The J segment lost 6 bases and the V segment lost 8 bases, leaving 5 bases of the junction unmatched. The CDR3 DNA reads as TGCGCCAGGAAGGACAGGGGTGATGAAAAACTGTTTTTT. Its protein product is CARKDRGDEKLFF.

This clonotype has ten or more counts. The rearrangement links TRBV28 to TRBJ1-6, with a tentative D call TRBD1 (6 bases). This CDR3 spans 15 amino acids. V was trimmed by 5 bases and J by 9 bases, leaving 17 bases between them. Germline loops: CDR1 MDHEN, CDR2 SYDVKM. The chain's CDR3 is CASSLAGGVFSPLHF. Here the CDR3 DNA reads TGTGCCAGCAGTCTAGCCGGGGGCGTGTTTTCACCCCTCCACTTT.

This clonotype was found a few times. The V and J genes are TRBV20-1 and TRBJ2-7; 8 nucleotides line up with TRBD2. The germline gives CDR1 DFQATT, CDR2 SNEGSKA (reference sequence). V trimming: 1 base; J trimming: 0 bases; junction bases outside the gene matches: 14. The CDR3 is 18 residues long. For the CDR3, the DNA is TGCAGTGCTAGAGGAGCGGGAGCGGTTTCGACTAGCTCCTACGAGCAGTACTTC. It yields the protein CSARGAGAVSTSSYEQYF.

This clonotype showed up just once. V and J are TRBV20-1 and TRBJ1-2; no clear D. Trimming left V 0 bases short and J 3 bases short, with 11 bases between. Germline CDR1 DFQATT, CDR2 SNEGSKA (reference sequence). The CDR3 is made up of 14 amino acids. The CDR3: CSARDSRTYYGYTF. The CDR3, as DNA: TGCAGTGCTAGAGACAGCCGGACCTACTATGGCTACACCTTC.

This clonotype has ten or more counts. This CDR3 reads CASSLFGGTNEKLFF. CDR3 coding DNA: TGTGCCAGCAGTTTATTTGGGGGAACTAATGAAAAACTGTTTTTT. The genes are TRBV12-3 or TRBV12-4 and TRBJ1-4; the D gene is possibly TRBD1 (5 bases). V gave up 2 bases and J gave up 1 base, with 8 bases separating them. CDR3 length: 15 residues.

V and J are TRBV7-3 and TRBJ2-3; TRBD1 is a possible D gene (6 bases). This CDR3 is 13 amino acids long. CDR1 is SGHTA, CDR2 FQGTGA, per germline. V lost 6 bases, J lost 6 bases, and 13 bases lay in between. The CDR3 spells CASSFYREDTQYF. The DNA for the CDR3 is TGTGCCAGCAGTTTTTACAGGGAGGATACGCAGTATTTT.

J is TRBJ1-4 and V is TRBV7-9; the D is unclear. CDR1 is SEHNR, CDR2 FQNEAQ, per germline (reference sequence). Trimming cost V 2 bases and J 7 bases, with 29 bases left between them. This CDR3 is 20 amino acids long. CDR3 in amino acids: CASSLIGGRRLGSRAEKLFF. The CDR3 DNA is TGTGCCAGCAGCTTAATCGGTGGCAGGCGCCTCGGTAGTAGGGCTGAAAAACTGTTTTTT.

Regarding this clonotype: No conserved phenylalanine or tryptophan is present at the end of the CDR3, so a read error is the likely explanation. V is TRBV29-1 and J is TRBJ2-7; no firm D call. The CDR3 totals 13 residues. V shed 4 bases and J shed 3 bases, with 13 bases lying between them. From germline, CDR1 is SQVTM and CDR2 ANQGSEA. The chain's CDR3 is CSVVIANRYEQYL. The DNA for the CDR3 is TGCAGCGTTGTGATCGCTAATCGCTACGAGCAGTACCTC.

On this clonotype: One base away lies a much larger clone, so this may be a sequencing read error. The conserved phenylalanine or tryptophan normally closing the CDR3 is absent here, so this likely arose from a read error. The V gene is TRBV6-2 or TRBV6-3, the J gene TRBJ1-1; D possibly corresponds to TRBD1 (5 bases). This CDR3 comprises 14 residues. The germline gives CDR1 MNHEY, CDR2 SVGEGT. The germline V and J ends were trimmed by 6 bases and 11 bases, with 22 bases remaining between them. CDR3 DNA: TGTGCCAGCAGACATAGGGGCTTACAGGCTCGCGCTTTCTCT. It yields the protein CASRHRGLQARAFS.

This clonotype was detected ten times or more. V usage is TRBV28 and J usage is TRBJ2-6, with TRBD2 matching over 9 bases. Trimming took 3 bases from V and 1 from J; bases not matched to a gene: 7. Per germline, CDR1 MDHEN and CDR2 SYDVKM. This CDR3 region has 18 residues. CDR3 in amino acids: CASSFFRLAGSGANVLTF. CDR3 nucleotide sequence: TGTGCCAGCAGTTTTTTTAGGCTAGCGGGATCTGGGGCCAACGTCCTGACTTTC.

V gene TRBV20-1 combines with J gene TRBJ2-2; perhaps TRBD2 as D (6 bases). CDR1 DFQATT and CDR2 SNEGSKA come from the germline V gene (reference sequence). Trimming left V 0 bases short and J 4 bases short, with 15 bases between. The CDR3 is 16 amino acids. The CDR3 is CSARDYGGVSTGELFF. The CDR3 region has the DNA TGCAGTGCTAGAGATTACGGGGGAGTGAGCACCGGGGAGCTGTTTTTT.

In its sample, this clonotype was seen a few times. The chain has TRBV28 and TRBJ2-1, with TRBD2 as a possible D gene (5 bases). The CDR3 consists of 16 residues. The V gene's germline CDR1 is MDHEN and CDR2 SYDVKM. The V end lost 7 bases, the J end lost 6 bases, and 22 bases lay between the germline ends. The DNA of the CDR3 is TGTGCCAGCATTAACCCCGGGATATCCAGCATCAATGAGCAGTTCTTC. It is translated as CASINPGISSINEQFF.

This clonotype showed up many times. The chain is built from TRBV10-2 and TRBJ2-2; D is unclear. CDR3 length: 12 residues. The V end was cut by 6 bases, the J end by 5 bases, with 7 bases between. Germline CDR1 WSHSY, CDR2 SAAADI. The CDR3 is CASRWGTGELFF. CDR3 coding DNA: TGCGCCAGCAGGTGGGGTACCGGGGAGCTGTTTTTT.

This clonotype came up many times. The rearrangement links TRBV12-3 or TRBV12-4 to TRBJ2-7; D call uncertain. V lost 2 bases to trimming and J lost 0 bases, with 5 bases between them. This CDR3 region has 13 residues. CDR3 nucleotide sequence: TGTGCCAGCAGTTTACTTACCTCCTACGAGCAGTACTTC. The encoded protein is CASSLLTSYEQYF.

The chain recombines TRBV20-1 with TRBJ1-5; unclear D gene. The V gene lost 4 bases and the J gene lost 2 bases, with 21 bases spanning the gap. There are 17 residues in the CDR3. Germline CDR1 and CDR2: DFQATT and SNEGSKA (reference sequence). The CDR3 nucleotides read TGCAGTGCTAAGTTCGGTACGGGCTTCTGGGGCAATCAGCCCCAGCATTTT. It codes for CSAKFGTGFWGNQPQHF.

This chain joins TRBV20-1 and TRBJ2-2, with D possibly TRBD1 on 5 matching bases. The V end was cut by 2 bases, the J end by 4 bases, with 20 bases between. The CDR3 totals 17 residues. Per germline, CDR1 DFQATT and CDR2 SNEGSKA (reference sequence). CDR3 region: CSARPGLRQNPTGELFF. The CDR3, as DNA: TGCAGTGCTAGACCCGGGCTAAGACAGAACCCCACCGGGGAGCTGTTTTTT.

V usage is TRBV5-1 and J usage is TRBJ1-2; D is perhaps TRBD1 (5 bases). V lost 0 bases and J lost 4, with 10 bases in between. The germline V gene has CDR1 SGHRS and CDR2 YFSETQ. The CDR3 has 14 amino acids. For the CDR3, the DNA is TGCGCCAGCAGCTTGGAGACAGAAGTCTATGGCTACACCTTC. Its protein is CASSLETEVYGYTF.

This clonotype was counted many times. The J gene is TRBJ2-5, the V gene TRBV14, with unresolved D. This CDR3 contains 16 residues. Germline V gene data show CDR1 as SGHDN and CDR2 as FVKESK. The V gene lost 1 base and the J gene lost 0 bases, with 12 bases spanning the gap. CDR3 DNA: TGTGCCAGCAGCCAAGGAAAGGGCCTATACCAAGAGACCCAGTACTTC. It is translated as CASSQGKGLYQETQYF.